These 32 T cell receptor beta chains were sequenced from one sample in a study of tumor-infiltrating lymphocytes in primary liver carcinoma. Without any cell sorting, about 20-31 mg of bulk tissue yielded co-extracted RNA and DNA. TCR beta cDNA was prepared out of roughly 500 ng total RNA by means of a constant-region primer. Three nested multiplex PCR rounds of slightly modified ARM-PCR generated TCR beta libraries. For around 9 cycles apiece, the opening two PCR rounds ran with TRBV1-TRBV30 forward primers and a C-beta reverse primer. TCRdb fed the multiplex PCR reads into MiXCR, producing one record per CDR3 protein. The table shows approximately 37,000 distinct CDR3 sequences, with around 75% occurring only once. Sequenced material: tumor-adjacent normal liver tissue. The receptor source for this set is a man between 35 and 55 years old with primary liver carcinoma and hepatitis B virus infection.

This clonotype has a handful of counts. One junction end does not reproduce the germline sequence, and a read error may be involved. The CDR3 DNA reads TGTACCAGCAGCCAAGACCTGGGGTCTGTGGAGACCCAGTACTTC. This gives the protein CTSSQDLGSVETQYF. This sequence joins TRBV4-2 and TRBJ2-5; no reliable D call. Germline loops: CDR1 LGHNA, CDR2 YNFKEQ. There are 15 residues in the CDR3.

Concerning this clonotype: A read error may produce the germline difference seen at one junction end. The chain uses TRBV6-6 and TRBJ2-6, with a weak D call TRBD1 (5 bases). This CDR3 has 17 residues. Germline V CDR1 and CDR2: MNHNY, SVGAGI (reference sequence). Written as DNA, the CDR3 is TGTGCCAGCAATACACAAGGTTTTCCCTCTGGGGCCAACGTCCTGACGTTC. Amino acid sequence: CASNTQGFPSGANVLTF.

As concerns this clonotype: One end of the junction fails to match germline, which may point to a read error. The rearrangement uses TRBV6-1 and TRBJ1-5, with 9 bases lining up with TRBD1. The germline V gene has CDR1 MNHNS and CDR2 SASEGT. CDR3 length equals 14 residues. DNA of the CDR3: TGTGTCAGCAGTCTACAGGGGGCAACTCAACCCCAGCATTTT. Translated, it gives CVSSLQGATQPQHF.

Details on this clonotype: Without the conserved terminal phenylalanine or tryptophan, this CDR3 likely stems from a read error. The chain has TRBV10-2 and TRBJ2-1; D not certain. The CDR3 consists of 13 residues. Germline V CDR1 and CDR2: WSHSY, SAAADI. Here the CDR3 reads CVSTDRAYNEQFS. The CDR3, as DNA: TGCGTCAGCACCGACCGAGCCTACAATGAGCAGTTCTCC.

Concerning this clonotype itself: The junction departs from germline at one end; a sequencing error may be responsible. The rearrangement uses TRBV11-1 and TRBJ2-1, with TRBD2 matching over 7 bases. Germline loops: CDR1 SGHAT, CDR2 FQDESV (reference sequence). The CDR3 is 20 amino acids. CDR3 sequence reads: CASSIGKTSRASRFGNEHFF. CDR3 nucleotide sequence: TGTGCCAGCAGCATAGGAAAGACTAGCAGGGCCTCACGGTTCGGTAATGAGCACTTCTTC.

Comment on this clonotype: A junction boundary mismatches the germline segment, possibly from a read error. This sequence joins TRBV7-8 and TRBJ2-5, with TRBD2 identical over 7 bases. The CDR3 extends over 16 amino acids. CDR1 is SGHVS, CDR2 FQNEAQ, per germline. CDR3 protein: CARSRRAGVREETQYF. CDR3 in DNA: TGCGCCCGCAGCCGAAGGGCGGGGGTGAGGGAAGAGACCCAGTACTTC.

On this clonotype itself: One junction end disagrees with the germline gene, perhaps due to a read error. The chain links TRBV4-1 to TRBJ2-7, with a weak D call TRBD1 (5 bases). The germline CDR1 and CDR2 sequences are MGHRA and YSYEKL. This CDR3 is 14 amino acids long. CDR3 DNA: TGCGGCAGCAGCCTCCTAAGGGTAGGGGATGAGCAGTACTTC. Translated: CGSSLLRVGDEQYF.

This clonotype was found many times. The V gene is TRBV6-2 or TRBV6-3, the J gene TRBJ2-7, with 7 bases fitting TRBD2. This CDR3 is built from 15 residues. Germline V gene data show CDR1 as MNHEY and CDR2 as SVGEGT. The J segment lost 0 bases and the V segment lost 3 bases, leaving 5 bases of the junction unmatched. CDR3 nucleotide sequence: TGTGCCAGCAGTTATAAGCCTAGCGGCTCCTACGAGCAGTACTTC. Its protein product is CASSYKPSGSYEQYF.

A word on this clonotype: At one of its ends the junction is not consistent with the germline gene, which may arise from a read error. CDR3 in amino acids: CSVEGHEGSFNEQLF. The DNA for the CDR3 is TGCAGCGTCGAAGGGCACGAGGGTAGTTTCAATGAGCAGCTCTTC. The V call is TRBV29-1, the J call TRBJ2-1; tentatively, D is TRBD2 (5 bases). The CDR3 is 15 amino acids. Germline values: CDR1 SQVTM, CDR2 ANQGSEA.

The rearrangement uses TRBV15 and TRBJ2-3; 7 positions match TRBD2. This CDR3 contains 14 residues. Germline CDR1 is LNHNV and CDR2 is YYDKDF (reference sequence). The ends lost 5 bases at V and 6 bases at J; junction bases unmatched: 8. The DNA for the CDR3 is TGTGCCACCAGCCTCGGGGGGACGGGGGATACGCAGTATTTT. The encoded protein is CATSLGGTGDTQYF. Full variable domain (rest looked up from reference TRBV15 and TRBJ2-3): DAMVIQNPRYQVTQFGKPVTLSCSQTLNHNVMYWYQQKSSQAPKLLFHYYDKDFNNEADTPDNFQSRRPNTSFCFLDIRSPGLGDTAMYLCATSLGGTGDTQYFGPGTRLTVL.

Notes on this clonotype: A much larger clone lies one base from this, so it may be a read error. V and J are TRBV25-1 and TRBJ2-7; D unclear. The CDR3 has 12 amino acids. Deletions cut 4 bases from V and 3 bases from J, with 7 bases between. Germline values: CDR1 MGHDK, CDR2 SYGVNS. The CDR3 DNA reads as TGTGCCAGCAGTGTGGGCTTCTACGAGCAGTACTTC. Its protein is CASSVGFYEQYF.

As to this clonotype: An end of the junction differs from the germline gene, which may be a read error. The gene calls are TRBV28 and TRBJ2-7, with a weak D call TRBD1 (6 bases). In germline, CDR1 is MDHEN, CDR2 SYDVKM. The CDR3 totals 15 residues. This chain's CDR3 is CVSNSRTDVSYEQYF. The DNA for the CDR3 is TGTGTCAGCAACTCCAGGACAGATGTCTCCTACGAGCAGTACTTC.

The chain uses TRBV28 and TRBJ2-1, with 12 bases matching TRBD2. The V and J ends lost 5 bases and 15 bases, in that order; junction bases with no gene match: 23. There are 18 residues in the CDR3. The germline V gene encodes CDR1 MDHEN and CDR2 SYDVKM. CDR3 DNA sequence: TGTGCCAGCAGTCCCCTCGGGCTAGCGGGAGGGCCCTACAATGAACGGTTCTTC. Translating it yields CASSPLGLAGGPYNERFF.

There are many counts of this clonotype. The CDR3 DNA is TGTGCCAGCACCGCGGGTCCGGGGCGGACCAGCACAGATACGCAGTATTTT. This encodes CASTAGPGRTSTDTQYF. V is TRBV13 and J is TRBJ2-3; the D gene could be TRBD1 or TRBD2 (5 bases each). From germline, CDR1 is PRHDT and CDR2 FYEKMQ (reference sequence). CDR3 size: 17 residues. The ends were cut back, 7 bases at V and 0 bases at J, with 20 bases in the middle.

This clonotype was recorded many times. The chain uses TRBV2 and TRBJ2-3, with 7 bases lining up with TRBD2. The CDR3 is 15 amino acids. J was trimmed by 2 bases and V by 3 bases; bases with no gene match: 5. Germline-derived CDR1 and CDR2 are SNHLY and FYNNEI. The CDR3 DNA reads TGTGCCAGCAGTGATTATCTAGCGGTCACAGATACGCAGTATTTT. Its translation: CASSDYLAVTDTQYF.

This chain uses TRBV11-2 with TRBJ2-4; a possible D gene is TRBD1 (6 bases). CDR3 length: 14 residues. Germline-derived CDR1 and CDR2 are SGHAT and FQNNGV. V was trimmed by 10 bases and J by 7 bases, leaving 20 bases between them. CDR3 amino acids: CANRSGAGDNIQYF. CDR3 bases: TGTGCCAACAGATCCGGGGCAGGGGATAACATTCAGTACTTC.

Concerning this clonotype: The junction shows a germline mismatch at one end, possibly a read error. The chain carries TRBV20-1 and TRBJ2-7; D remains ambiguous. Per the germline V gene, CDR1 is DFQATT and CDR2 is SNEGSKA (reference sequence). The CDR3 sequence is 12 residues long. The CDR3 is CSASAEGATQCF. As DNA, the CDR3 is TGCAGTGCTAGTGCAGAAGGAGCGACGCAGTGCTTC.

The sample holds one count of this clonotype. The rearrangement joins TRBV11-1 to TRBJ2-7; D might be TRBD2 (6 bases). Germline values: CDR1 SGHAT, CDR2 FQDESV (reference sequence). The CDR3 consists of 13 residues. Trimming took off 8 bases at V and 3 bases at J, with 14 bases between the two ends. CDR3 in DNA: TGTGCCAGCGGGAGGAAGCGAATCTACGAGCAGTACTTC. It is translated as CASGRKRIYEQYF.

A remark on this clonotype: One junction end does not reproduce the germline sequence, and a read error may be involved. The rearrangement uses TRBV4-2 and TRBJ1-1, with D perhaps matching TRBD1 (6 bases). The CDR3 spans 15 residues. Germline-derived CDR1 and CDR2 are LGHNA and YNFKEQ. CDR3 sequence: CASNQDSAGDTESFF. The CDR3 DNA follows: TGTGCCAGCAACCAAGATAGCGCCGGGGACACTGAATCTTTCTTT.

J is TRBJ2-1 and V is TRBV29-1, with 7 nucleotides matching TRBD2. Germline CDR1 SQVTM, CDR2 ANQGSEA. J lost 5 bases, V lost 2 bases, and 9 bases had no gene match. CDR3 length: 15 residues. In nucleotides, the CDR3 is TGCAGCGTTGAACCTCCGCGGGAGATTCACAATGAGCAGTTCTTC. It specifies CSVEPPREIHNEQFF.

Worth noting for this clonotype: One junction end does not reproduce the germline sequence, and a read error may be involved. The chain is built from TRBV11-3 and TRBJ1-5; D unclear. The CDR3 has 15 residues. Germline-derived CDR1 and CDR2 are SGHNT and YENEEA. The CDR3, as DNA: TGTGTCAGCAGCTTGGATCTGGGGTTGGCTCAGCCCCAGCATTTT. Encoded protein: CVSSLDLGLAQPQHF. Full variable domain (missing parts from reference TRBV11-3 and TRBJ1-5): EAGVVQSPRYKIIEKKQPVAFWCNPISGHNTLYWYLQNLGQGPELLIRYENEEAVDDSQLPKDRFSAERLKGVDSTLKIQPAELGDSAVYLCVSSLDLGLAQPQHFGDGTRLSIL.

A word on this clonotype: Lacking the conserved final phenylalanine or tryptophan, this CDR3 likely reflects a read error. No DNA is shown, since the ends of the CDR3 on it are uncertain; the CDR3 is the one TCRdb lists. The rearrangement uses TRBV4-1 and TRBJ2-1; the D segment call TRBD2 is taken from the table without a DNA check. Germline V gives CDR1 MGHRA, CDR2 YSYEKL. The CDR3 is made up of 12 amino acids, end residues included. This chain's CDR3 is CASSPGPGLLSL.

The chain links TRBV29-1 to TRBJ1-1; TRBD1 matches at 7 bases. With V trimmed by 4 bases and J by 5 bases, 4 bases remained unmatched. Looked up from germline, CDR1 is SQVTM and CDR2 is ANQGSEA. CDR3 size: 12 residues. CDR3 region: CSVGTGLTEAFF. DNA of the CDR3: TGCAGCGTTGGGACAGGCTTGACTGAAGCTTTCTTT.

The J gene is TRBJ2-3, the V gene TRBV20-1; D uncertain. Per germline, CDR1 DFQATT and CDR2 SNEGSKA (reference sequence). The CDR3 length is 13 residues. Trimming pared 0 bases from V and 4 bases from J, leaving 8 bases between. CDR3 bases: TGCAGTGCTAGAGATTATTCGGCAGATACGCAGTATTTT. Encoded protein: CSARDYSADTQYF.

As regards this clonotype: It is likely a read error, because the conserved phenylalanine at the end of the CDR3 is missing. The V gene is TRBV28, the J gene TRBJ2-5, with 7 bases fitting TRBD2. Unmatched junction bases numbered 7, after V lost 7 bases and J lost 5 bases. The CDR3 totals 13 residues. Germline loops: CDR1 MDHEN, CDR2 SYDVKM. This CDR3 is CASKTGGGETQYL. CDR3 nucleotide sequence: TGTGCCAGCAAAACGGGAGGCGGGGAGACCCAGTACCTC.

A word on this clonotype: A read error is possible here, since a much larger clone lies one base away. The rearrangement links TRBV28 to TRBJ2-7, with D unresolved. Germline loops: CDR1 MDHEN, CDR2 SYDVKM. CDR3 length: 12 residues. Trimming stripped 6 bases from V and 4 bases from J, with 10 bases between. The CDR3 sequence is CASSPQTYEQYF. Written as DNA, the CDR3 is TGTGCCAGCAGCCCTCAGACATACGAGCAGTACTTC.

As for this clonotype: Possible read error: a much larger clone is one base away. V and J are TRBV19 and TRBJ2-1, with 10 bases lining up with TRBD1. The CDR3 is 16 residues long. Germline V CDR1 and CDR2: LNHDA, SQIVND (reference sequence). CDR3 sequence reads: CTSRGGRTGGGNEQFF. CDR3 sequence (DNA): TGTACCAGTAGGGGGGGAAGGACAGGGGGAGGCAATGAGCAGTTCTTC. The variable domain in full, with the rest retrieved from reference TRBV19 and TRBJ2-1, is DGGITQSPKYLFRKEGQNVTLSCEQNLNHDAMYWYRQDPGQGLRLIYYSQIVNDFQKGDIAEGYSVSREKKESFPLTVTSAQKNPTAFYLCTSRGGRTGGGNEQFFGPGTRLTVL.

The rearrangement links TRBV6-1 to TRBJ2-3; D gene unclear. Trimming removed 7 bases at V and 8 bases at J, with 13 bases between. CDR3 length: 12 amino acids. Germline CDR1 and CDR2: MNHNS and SASEGT. This chain's CDR3 is CASKPGIGTQYF. CDR3 sequence (DNA): TGTGCCAGCAAGCCCGGCATAGGTACGCAGTATTTT.

For this clonotype: One end of the junction does not line up with germline, which may come from a read error. V is TRBV6-5 and J is TRBJ2-1; no definite D call. The V gene's germline CDR1 is MNHEY and CDR2 SVGAGI. The CDR3 consists of 11 residues. The CDR3 sequence is CVSSYLDEQFF. CDR3 bases: TGTGTCAGCAGTTACCTGGATGAGCAGTTCTTC.

Comment on this clonotype: A much more abundant neighbour one base away suggests this may be a read error. The rearrangement uses TRBV25-1 and TRBJ2-1; a weak D match, TRBD1 (9 bases). This CDR3 contains 17 residues. Germline CDR1 and CDR2: MGHDK and SYGVNS. The V end was cut by 1 base, the J end by 6 bases, with 19 bases between. CDR3 protein: CASSELAGQGNSNEQFF. CDR3 coding DNA: TGTGCCAGCAGTGAATTAGCGGGACAGGGTAACTCCAATGAGCAGTTCTTC.

This clonotype was observed at least ten times. The chain carries TRBV18 and TRBJ2-7; D remains ambiguous. CDR3 length: 12 residues. Trimming pared 5 bases from V and 6 bases from J, leaving 11 bases between. The V gene's germline CDR1 is KGHSH and CDR2 LQKENI. The CDR3 DNA sequence: TGTGCCAGCTCAGTCGATTCCGTCGAGCAGTACTTC. Translating gives CASSVDSVEQYF.

This clonotype was observed a few times. The V and J genes are TRBV19 and TRBJ2-3, with a possible D match to TRBD1 (5 bases). The CDR3 extends over 14 amino acids. Trimming took 4 bases from V and 1 from J, leaving 9 bases between them. In germline, CDR1 is LNHDA, CDR2 SQIVND (reference sequence). The CDR3 coding sequence is TGTGCCAGTAGTAACCAGGGTGGCACAGATACGCAGTATTTT. This gives the protein CASSNQGGTDTQYF.